This T cell receptor (beta chain) was recovered during a study of cytomegalovirus exposure and HLA in healthy donors. Study-level points and caveats: There were reportedly fewer N-insertions in an Asian-associated ancestry cluster than the roughly 670-donor mean, in a later analysis. Per a prior analysis, the majority of TCR beta V segments were productive roughly 87% or roughly 30% of the time.

Donors sampled were nominally healthy, though unrecorded immune exposures were likely. Germline assignment: CDR1 SGHTA and CDR2 FQGNSA. Germline trimming cut 3 bases from V and 6 bases from J; bases unmatched to any gene: 9. This CDR3 is 15 amino acids long. The primer mix had 60 Vbeta and 13 Jbeta primers. Authors' data handling: Later, an analysis found tens of millions of unique TCR beta chains, and 9.5 million to 12 million of these were shared. Some clones are missing from TCRdb's copy, which holds only in-frame ones; the method was immunoSEQ multiplex PCR. That table supplies the V and J calls and clone size; D and trimming were determined from the DNA. The sample has about 160,000 clones; roughly 79% are singletons. Comments on this clone: Its antigen remains unidentified.

This sequence was found in a woman aged 45-65 years in good health and CMV-seropositive. What was sequenced was PBMCs. The V gene is TRBV7-2, the J gene TRBJ1-1; 8 nucleotides match TRBD1. DNA for the CDR3: TGTGCCAGCAGCTTCTCAAGGACAGGGACCTCTGAAGCTTTCTTT. This sequence encodes CASSFSRTGTSEAFF.